The 32 T cell receptor beta chains given below trace back to one sample, sequenced in a study of blood T cell repertoires in COVID-19. TCRdb's table, derived via immunoSEQ multiplex PCR, lists solely in-frame clones and lacks some. The sample consists of about 39,000 clones, around 85% of them appearing once. The source material was peripheral blood. All receptors come from a man aged 55-75 years with acute or convalescent COVID-19.

In its sample, this clone was seen once. This sequence joins TRBV18 and TRBJ1-1, with TRBD1 matching over 9 bases. V lost 5 bases to trimming and J lost 10 bases; unmatched junction nucleotides: 8. CDR3 length equals 13 residues. Germline CDR1 is KGHSH and CDR2 is LQKENI. The CDR3 DNA sequence: TGTGCCAGCTCAGATGACAGGGGGTCGGCAGCTTTCTTT. Translation gives CASSDDRGSAAFF.

V usage is TRBV28 and J usage is TRBJ1-5; TRBD1 agrees at 9 bases. The CDR3 totals 15 residues. From germline, CDR1 is MDHEN and CDR2 SYDVKM. With 10 bases clipped from V and 6 bases from J, the junction kept 13 bases outside the gene matches. CDR3 DNA sequence: TGTGCCACCCTCCCCGGGACAGGGAACGGTCAGCCCCAGCATTTT. It encodes CATLPGTGNGQPQHF.

The chain couples TRBV5-1 to TRBJ2-1, with 12 bases lining up with TRBD2. Germline V CDR1 and CDR2: SGHRS, YFSETQ. The CDR3 spans 21 residues. The V segment lost 4 bases and the J segment 7 bases; nucleotides outside the gene matches: 24. This CDR3 reads CASSDRLTSGRTYTKGNEQFF. The CDR3 nucleotides are TGCGCCAGCAGCGACCGGCTCACTAGCGGGAGGACATATACAAAGGGAAATGAGCAGTTCTTC.

The chain recombines TRBV10-3 with TRBJ2-3; D is perhaps TRBD2 (6 bases). The V and J ends lost 4 bases and 3 bases respectively, with 11 bases between them. CDR3 length: 14 residues. Per germline, CDR1 ENHRY and CDR2 SYGVKD. The CDR3 coding sequence is TGTGCCATCAGTGTCGGAGGGTGGACAGATACGCAGTATTTT. It is translated as CAISVGGWTDTQYF.

This chain connects TRBV3-1 (or the pseudogene TRBV3-2) to TRBJ1-3; D is possibly TRBD1 (5 bases). From germline, CDR1 is LGHDT and CDR2 YNNKEL (reference sequence). V lost 1 base and J 4 bases, leaving 5 bases between the germline ends. The CDR3 totals 13 residues. The CDR3 coding sequence is TGTGCCAGCAGCCAAGGGGGCGGAAACACCATATATTTT. Amino acid sequence: CASSQGGGNTIYF.

The chain couples TRBV20-1 to TRBJ2-2; a possible D gene is TRBD1 (5 bases). The CDR3 contains 14 residues. Germline values: CDR1 DFQATT, CDR2 SNEGSKA (reference sequence). V lost 3 bases and J 1 base, leaving 9 bases between the germline ends. The CDR3 here is CSASTGMNTGELFF. The DNA of the CDR3 is TGCAGTGCTAGTACAGGAATGAACACCGGGGAGCTGTTTTTT.

The genes are TRBV15 and TRBJ2-3; 8 bases agree with TRBD2. Germline V gives CDR1 LNHNV, CDR2 YYDKDF (reference sequence). The CDR3 contains 18 residues. The V and J ends lost 0 bases and 2 bases, in that order; junction bases with no gene match: 10. In DNA form, the CDR3 reads TGTGCCACCAGCAGAGATGTCGGCGGCGGGGGGCTCACAGATACGCAGTATTTT. Translated: CATSRDVGGGGLTDTQYF.

The V gene is TRBV9, the J gene TRBJ1-4, with D possibly being TRBD1 (5 bases). The CDR3 runs 17 residues. CDR1 and CDR2 (germline): SGDLS, YYNGEE. V shed 2 bases and J shed 4 bases, with 18 bases lying between them. CDR3 protein: CASSVGAGNRDNEKLFF. CDR3 in DNA: TGTGCCAGCAGCGTGGGCGCAGGGAACCGAGATAATGAAAAACTGTTTTTT.

The chain recombines TRBV4-3 with TRBJ2-3; possibly TRBD2 for D (6 bases). The germline V gene encodes CDR1 LGHNA and CDR2 YSLEER. There are 16 residues in the CDR3. Trimming pared 1 base from V and 2 bases from J, leaving 13 bases between. The CDR3 bases are TGCGCCAGCAGCCAAGTCTTTAGCGGAGACACAGATACGCAGTATTTT. Translating gives CASSQVFSGDTDTQYF.

The chain joins TRBV30 to TRBJ2-2; TRBD2 matches at 10 bases. CDR1 and CDR2 (germline): GTSNPN, SVGIG (reference sequence). The CDR3 is 16 residues long. V dropped 1 base and J dropped 1; count of bases not matched to a gene: 3. The CDR3 reads CAWSEIAGGNTGELFF. CDR3 sequence (DNA): TGTGCCTGGAGTGAAATAGCGGGGGGGAACACCGGGGAGCTGTTTTTT.

V gene TRBV4-3 combines with J gene TRBJ2-1, with 7 bases that match TRBD2. Germline V gene sequence: CDR1 LGHNA, CDR2 YSLEER. The CDR3 covers 14 residues. V shed 1 base, J shed 7 bases, and the junction held 4 bases outside the gene matches. CDR3 in DNA: TGCGCCAGCAGCCAAGGAGCGGGGCTTAATGAGCAGTTCTTC. It is translated as CASSQGAGLNEQFF.

J is TRBJ2-2 and V is TRBV11-1; no reliable D call. Germline V gives CDR1 SGHAT, CDR2 FQDESV (reference sequence). Trimming took off 3 bases at V and 3 bases at J, with 5 bases between the two ends. CDR3 length: 13 amino acids. The CDR3 bases are TGTGCCAGCAGCTTTTCAGACACCGGGGAGCTGTTTTTT. Its translation is CASSFSDTGELFF.

Worth noting for this clone: Without the conserved terminal phenylalanine or tryptophan, this CDR3 likely stems from a read error. Because the CDR3's place on the DNA is in doubt, the DNA is left out and the CDR3 is given as listed by TCRdb. The rearrangement uses TRBV6-6 and TRBJ2-7; no check of the table's D call, TRBD1, against the DNA was made. Germline V gives CDR1 MNHNY, CDR2 SVGAGI (reference sequence). 15 amino acids form the CDR3, both terminal residues included. The CDR3 sequence is CASSYGTGARLLLFI.

In this sample, this clone turned up a few times. The chain combines TRBV28 with TRBJ2-3; possibly TRBD2 for D (5 bases). This CDR3 is built from 15 residues. Trimming took 6 bases from V and 6 from J, leaving 19 bases between them. Germline CDR1 MDHEN, CDR2 SYDVKM. CDR3 protein: CASRSYGERVDTQYF. DNA for the CDR3: TGTGCCAGCAGATCCTATGGCGAGAGGGTCGATACGCAGTATTTT.

This clone appeared a single time. V and J are TRBV3-1 (or the pseudogene TRBV3-2) and TRBJ1-1, with D unresolved. Trimming left V 3 bases short and J 11 bases short, with 10 bases between. The CDR3 has 11 amino acids. Germline V gene data show CDR1 as LGHDT and CDR2 as YNNKEL (reference sequence). CDR3 in amino acids: CASSHLGEAFF. The CDR3 region has the DNA TGTGCCAGCAGCCACCTTGGGGAGGCTTTCTTT.

The rearrangement uses TRBV12-3 or TRBV12-4 and TRBJ2-5, with D tentatively TRBD2 (6 bases). The CDR3 totals 13 residues. The V and J ends lost 5 bases and 5 bases respectively, with 12 bases between them. CDR3 nucleotide sequence: TGTGCCAGCAGTCGTAATCGGGGGGAGACCCAGTACTTC. It encodes CASSRNRGETQYF.

This clone was found a few times. V is TRBV4-2 and J is TRBJ2-7; TRBD2 aligns across 10 bases. Germline V gene data show CDR1 as LGHNA and CDR2 as YNFKEQ. The V gene end was trimmed by 2 bases and the J gene end by 3 bases; junction bases not matched to a gene: 7. This CDR3 is built from 16 residues. CDR3 loop: CASSQRAGGPFYEQYF. The CDR3 DNA sequence: TGTGCCAGCAGCCAAAGAGCGGGAGGGCCTTTCTACGAGCAGTACTTC.

The chain employs TRBV10-3 and TRBJ1-4; D uncertain. CDR3 length: 18 amino acids. Trimming removed 2 bases from V and 0 bases from J, with 16 bases in between. The germline gives CDR1 ENHRY, CDR2 SYGVKD. The CDR3 bases are TGTGCCATCAGTGAGGCTCCAGGATTGCCCGCAACTAATGAAAAACTGTTTTTT. Protein sequence: CAISEAPGLPATNEKLFF.

V usage is TRBV5-1 and J usage is TRBJ2-7; tentative D call: TRBD2 (5 bases). This CDR3 contains 15 residues. Germline CDR1 SGHRS, CDR2 YFSETQ. The V end was cut by 0 bases, the J end by 6 bases, with 16 bases between. In nucleotides, the CDR3 is TGCGCCAGCAGCTTGGGGGAGAATCCGATCCGCGAGCAGTACTTC. Amino acids: CASSLGENPIREQYF.

The genes are TRBV7-2 and TRBJ1-5; unclear D gene. CDR3 length: 15 amino acids. V was clipped by 4 bases and J by 6 bases, with 16 bases between them. The germline V gene has CDR1 SGHTA and CDR2 FQGNSA. The DNA of the CDR3 is TGTGCCAGCAGCTCGGGGATACACGAGGCTCAGCCCCAGCATTTT. This encodes CASSSGIHEAQPQHF.

The V call is TRBV30, the J call TRBJ1-5, with a possible D match to TRBD1 (6 bases). This CDR3 is 14 amino acids long. Germline V gene lookup returns CDR1 GTSNPN and CDR2 SVGIG (reference sequence). V shed 3 bases and J shed 5 bases, with 14 bases lying between them. CDR3 region: CAWSTGTIDQPQHF. In nucleotides, the CDR3 is TGTGCCTGGAGCACCGGGACAATAGATCAGCCCCAGCATTTT.

This clone was seen once. V usage is TRBV4-3 and J usage is TRBJ1-2; D perhaps matches TRBD1 (6 bases). Per the germline V gene, CDR1 is LGHNA and CDR2 is YSLEER. Trimming removed 0 bases at V and 4 bases at J, with 15 bases between. The CDR3 length is 16 residues. The DNA of the CDR3 is TGCGCCAGCAGCCAAGATATTTACCAGGGGACCTATGGCTACACCTTC. Translated: CASSQDIYQGTYGYTF.

This clone occurred once. J is TRBJ1-5 and V is TRBV12-5, with 8 bases fitting TRBD1. The CDR3 is 19 residues long. Germline V CDR1 and CDR2: LGHNT, FRNRAP. With V trimmed by 0 bases and J by 0 bases, 10 bases remained unmatched. The CDR3 DNA follows: TGTGCTAGTGGTTTGGTTCTCGGGACAGGCGATTATAGCAATCAGCCCCAGCATTTT. Translated: CASGLVLGTGDYSNQPQHF.

This chain joins TRBV15 and TRBJ2-2, with 9 bases fitting TRBD2. The junction had 11 bases not matched to a gene; V was cut back by 2 bases and J by 7 bases. This CDR3 is 17 amino acids long. Germline CDR1 reads LNHNV; CDR2 reads YYDKDF (reference sequence). For the CDR3, the DNA is TGTGCCACCAGCAGACCTGGGGTAGCGGGAGTTGTCGGGGAGCTGTTTTTT. As protein: CATSRPGVAGVVGELFF.

The gene calls are TRBV6-4 and TRBJ2-1; TRBD2 aligns across 8 bases. Germline CDR1 MRHNA, CDR2 SNTAGT. The CDR3 length is 13 residues. The V and J ends lost 3 bases and 10 bases, in that order; junction bases with no gene match: 5. CDR3 coding DNA: TGTGCCAGCAGTGAGTCGGGAGGGCAGGAGCAGTTCTTC. Its protein product is CASSESGGQEQFF.

The chain recombines TRBV12-5 with TRBJ1-3, with D hard to call. The CDR3 totals 12 residues. Trimming cost V 0 bases and J 9 bases, with 6 bases left between them. Germline CDR1 LGHNT, CDR2 FRNRAP. CDR3 sequence (DNA): TGTGCTAGTGGTTTGGTACGAGGCACCATATATTTT. This translates into CASGLVRGTIYF.

For the CDR3, the DNA is TGTGCCAGCAGCCTGGCGGGACTAGGGTCAGATACGCAGTATTTT. Translation: CASSLAGLGSDTQYF. The rearrangement joins TRBV5-6 to TRBJ2-3; 8 bases line up with TRBD2. Germline V gene sequence: CDR1 SGHDT, CDR2 YYEEEE. The V segment lost 4 bases and the J segment 4 bases; nucleotides outside the gene matches: 8. The CDR3 totals 15 residues.

This chain joins TRBV5-8 and TRBJ2-2; tentatively, D is TRBD1 (6 bases). Trimming removed 4 bases from V and 7 bases from J, with 11 bases in between. The germline gives CDR1 SGHTS, CDR2 YDEGEE. The length of the CDR3 is 13 residues. This CDR3 is CASSLPGHGELFF. CDR3 DNA: TGTGCCAGCAGCCTGCCGGGACACGGGGAGCTGTTTTTT.

The chain uses TRBV29-1 and TRBJ2-7, with 10 bases identical to TRBD1. The CDR3 spans 18 residues. Germline loops: CDR1 SQVTM, CDR2 ANQGSEA. V was pared by 5 bases and J by 4 bases, with 20 bases of the junction left unmatched. CDR3 sequence reads: CSVMDGSGTGVSMYEQYF. CDR3 in DNA: TGCAGCGTTATGGACGGGTCAGGGACAGGGGTGTCAATGTACGAGCAGTACTTC.

The genes are TRBV19 and TRBJ2-3, with TRBD1 matching 8 bases. CDR3 length: 12 amino acids. Germline values: CDR1 LNHDA, CDR2 SQIVND (reference sequence). The V segment lost 2 bases and the J segment 11 bases; nucleotides outside the gene matches: 3. The CDR3 nucleotides read TGTGCCAGTAGTATAACAGGGGGAGGGCAGTATTTT. Protein: CASSITGGGQYF.

The CDR3 loop is CASKQGSYEQYF. In DNA form, the CDR3 reads TGTGCCAGCAAGCAGGGCTCCTACGAGCAGTACTTC. This sequence joins TRBV2 and TRBJ2-7, with D tentatively TRBD1 (5 bases). The CDR3 is 12 amino acids. Looked up from germline, CDR1 is SNHLY and CDR2 is FYNNEI. Trimming pared 7 bases from V and 0 bases from J, leaving 7 bases between.

Only one count was recorded for this clone. The chain is built from TRBV6-5 and TRBJ1-5; D possibly corresponds to TRBD1 (6 bases). Germline V gives CDR1 MNHEY, CDR2 SVGAGI. Between the trimmed V and J ends, which lost 7 bases and 5 bases, there was a span of 12 bases. This CDR3 comprises 13 residues. For the CDR3, the DNA is TGTGCCAGCAAAGGGGGAAGCCATCAGCCCCAGCATTTT. Its protein is CASKGGSHQPQHF.